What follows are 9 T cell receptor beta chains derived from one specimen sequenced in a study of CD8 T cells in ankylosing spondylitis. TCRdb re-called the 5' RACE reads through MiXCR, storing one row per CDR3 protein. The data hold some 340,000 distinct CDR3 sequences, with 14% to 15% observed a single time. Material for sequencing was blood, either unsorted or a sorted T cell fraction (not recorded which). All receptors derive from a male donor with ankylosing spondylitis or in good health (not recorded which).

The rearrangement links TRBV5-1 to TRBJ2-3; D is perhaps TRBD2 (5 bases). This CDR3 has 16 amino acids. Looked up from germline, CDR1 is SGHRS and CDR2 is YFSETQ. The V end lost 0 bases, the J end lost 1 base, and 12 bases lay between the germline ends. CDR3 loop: CASSLAGFSGTDTQYF. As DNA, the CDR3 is TGCGCCAGCAGCTTGGCCGGGTTTAGCGGCACAGATACGCAGTATTTT.

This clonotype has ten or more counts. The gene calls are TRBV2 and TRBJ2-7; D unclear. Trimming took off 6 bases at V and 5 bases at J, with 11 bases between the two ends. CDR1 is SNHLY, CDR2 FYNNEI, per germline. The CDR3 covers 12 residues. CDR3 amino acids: CASSLDRDEQYF. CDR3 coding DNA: TGTGCCAGCAGCTTGGATCGGGACGAGCAGTACTTC.

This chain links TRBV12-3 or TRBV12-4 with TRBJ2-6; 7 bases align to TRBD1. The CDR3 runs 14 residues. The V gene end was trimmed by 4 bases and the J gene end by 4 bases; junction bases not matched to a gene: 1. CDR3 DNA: TGTGCCAGCAGTTCGGGACAGGGGGCCAACGTCCTGACTTTC. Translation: CASSSGQGANVLTF.

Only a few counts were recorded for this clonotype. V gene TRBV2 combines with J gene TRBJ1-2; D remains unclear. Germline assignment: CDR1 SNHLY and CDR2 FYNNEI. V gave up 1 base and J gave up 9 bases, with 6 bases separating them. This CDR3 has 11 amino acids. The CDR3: CASSEVFSYTF. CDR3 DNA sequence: TGTGCCAGCAGTGAAGTGTTCAGCTACACCTTC.

CDR3 sequence (DNA): TGTGCCAGCAGCACTACCCGGGACAGGCCATATAGCAATCAGCCCCAGCATTTT. Translated: CASSTTRDRPYSNQPQHF. The rearrangement joins TRBV11-2 to TRBJ1-5; 8 bases match TRBD1. Losses at the gene ends were 5 bases for V and 0 bases for J; bases not matched to a gene: 12. The germline V gene has CDR1 SGHAT and CDR2 FQNNGV. This CDR3 has 18 residues.

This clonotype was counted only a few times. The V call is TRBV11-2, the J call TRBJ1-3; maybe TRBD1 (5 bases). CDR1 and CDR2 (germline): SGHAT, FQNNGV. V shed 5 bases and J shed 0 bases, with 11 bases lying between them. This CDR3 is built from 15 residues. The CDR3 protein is CASSAQGTSGNTIYF. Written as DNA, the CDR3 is TGTGCCAGCAGCGCCCAGGGTACCTCTGGAAACACCATATATTTT.

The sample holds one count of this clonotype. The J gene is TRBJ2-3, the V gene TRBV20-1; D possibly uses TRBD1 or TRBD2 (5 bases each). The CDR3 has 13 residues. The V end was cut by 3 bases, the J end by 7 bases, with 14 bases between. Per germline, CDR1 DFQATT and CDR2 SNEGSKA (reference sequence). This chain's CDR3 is CSASRDGAYTQYF. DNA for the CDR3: TGCAGTGCTAGCCGGGACGGGGCGTATACGCAGTATTTT.

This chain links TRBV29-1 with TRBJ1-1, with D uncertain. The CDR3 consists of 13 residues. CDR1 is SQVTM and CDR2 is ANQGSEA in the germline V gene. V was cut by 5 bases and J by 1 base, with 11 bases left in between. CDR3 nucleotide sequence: TGCAGCGTTACTCTGGGAAGGAACACTGAAGCTTTCTTT. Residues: CSVTLGRNTEAFF.

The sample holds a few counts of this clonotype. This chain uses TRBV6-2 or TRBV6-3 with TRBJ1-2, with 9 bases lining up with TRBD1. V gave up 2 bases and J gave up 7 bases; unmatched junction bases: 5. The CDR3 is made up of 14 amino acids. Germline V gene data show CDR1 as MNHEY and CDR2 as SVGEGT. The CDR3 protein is CASSYDLQGAGYTF. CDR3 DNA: TGTGCCAGCAGTTACGACCTACAGGGGGCTGGCTACACCTTC.